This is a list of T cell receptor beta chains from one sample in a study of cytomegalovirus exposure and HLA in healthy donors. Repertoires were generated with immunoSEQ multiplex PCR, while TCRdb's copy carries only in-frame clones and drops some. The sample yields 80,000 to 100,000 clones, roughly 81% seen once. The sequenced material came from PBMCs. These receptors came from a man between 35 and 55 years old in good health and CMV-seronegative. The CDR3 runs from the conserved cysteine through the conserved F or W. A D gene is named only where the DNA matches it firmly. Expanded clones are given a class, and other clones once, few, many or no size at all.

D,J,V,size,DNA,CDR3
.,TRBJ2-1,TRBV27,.,TGTGCCAGCGCGGCAGGGAACAACAATGAGCAGTTCTTC,CASAAGNNNEQFF
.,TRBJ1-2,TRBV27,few,TGTGCCAGCAGTCCTCGGACAGTTTTCCCCGGCTACACCTTC,CASSPRTVFPGYTF
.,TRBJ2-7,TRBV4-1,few,TGCGCCAGCAGCCAAGATGGGACAAAGCCTACCTACGAGCAGTACTTC,CASSQDGTKPTYEQYF
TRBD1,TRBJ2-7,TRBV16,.,TGTGCCAGCAGCCAGCTAAACTTACTCCGGGACAGCGCGAATCAGGCCTACGAGCAGTACTTC,CASSQLNLLRDSANQAYEQYF
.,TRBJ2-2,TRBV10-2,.,TGCGCCAGCAGTGAGTTGACAGGCCACGCGCTATACGGGGAGCTGTTTTTT,CASSELTGHALYGELFF
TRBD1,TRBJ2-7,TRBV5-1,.,TGCGCCAGCAGCTCTACAGGGGCCCCCTACGAGCAGTACTTC,CASSSTGAPYEQYF
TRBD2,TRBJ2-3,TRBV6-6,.,TGTGCCAGCAGTTACGGGCTAGCGGGGGGTAATACGCAGTATTTT,CASSYGLAGGNTQYF
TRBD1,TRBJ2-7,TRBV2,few,TGTGCCAGCAGTCAATACTTGACAGGGTACGAGCAGTACTTC,CASSQYLTGYEQYF
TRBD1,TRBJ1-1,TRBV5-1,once,TGCGCCAGCAGCCGGGACAGCCTGAACACTGAAGCTTTCTTT,CASSRDSLNTEAFF
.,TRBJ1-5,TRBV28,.,TGTGCCAGCACCGGAGGCAGCTATAGCAATCAGCCCCAGCATTTT,CASTGGSYSNQPQHF
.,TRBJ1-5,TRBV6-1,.,TGTGCCAGCAGTGAATCGGGGGGTGGCAATCAGCCCCAGCATTTT,CASSESGGGNQPQHF
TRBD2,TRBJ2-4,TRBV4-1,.,TGCGCCAGCAGCCAGGAAGCGGGGGGGCTAGCCAAAAACATTCAGTACTTC,CASSQEAGGLAKNIQYF
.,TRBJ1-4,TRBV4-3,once,TGCGCCAGCAGCCAAGATATAACGGGGAGGCCTAATGAAAAACTGTTTTTT,CASSQDITGRPNEKLFF
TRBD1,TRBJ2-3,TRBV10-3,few,TGTGCCACCCGACAGGGTGCGAGCACAGATACGCAGTATTTT,CATRQGASTDTQYF
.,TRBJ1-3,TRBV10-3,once,TGTGCCATCAGTGACCGAGGTGCGGGGTACGGAAACACCATATATTTT,CAISDRGAGYGNTIYF
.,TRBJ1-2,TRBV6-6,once,TGTGCCAGCAGTTACAGTAACACCCATGGCTACACCTTC,CASSYSNTHGYTF
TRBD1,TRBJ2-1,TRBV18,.,TGTGCCAGCTCATCTTCCGGGACAGATTACAATGAGCAGTTCTTC,CASSSSGTDYNEQFF
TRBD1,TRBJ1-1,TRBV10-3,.,TGTGCCATCAGTGAGCGGGGGACAGTGAACACTGAAGCTTTCTTT,CAISERGTVNTEAFF
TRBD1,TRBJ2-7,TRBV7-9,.,TGTGCCAGCAGCTCGGGACAGGGCGTCTCCTACGAGCAGTACTTC,CASSSGQGVSYEQYF
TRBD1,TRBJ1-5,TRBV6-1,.,TGTGCCAGCAGTGAACCGGGACAGATGAATCAGCCCCAGCATTTT,CASSEPGQMNQPQHF
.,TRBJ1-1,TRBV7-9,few,TGTGCCAGCAGCCCGAAGGGGCCCATTGAAGCTTTCTTT,CASSPKGPIEAFF
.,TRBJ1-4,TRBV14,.,TGTGCCAGCAGCCAGAACAGGGTGGATGAAAAACTGTTTTTT,CASSQNRVDEKLFF
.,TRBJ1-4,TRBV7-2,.,TGTGCCAGCAGCTTAGTCGTGGCAGCTAATGAAAAACTGTTTTTT,CASSLVVAANEKLFF
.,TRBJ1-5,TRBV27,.,TGTGCCAGCAGCAGAAGCAATCAGCCCCAGCATTTT,CASSRSNQPQHF
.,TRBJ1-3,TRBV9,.,TGTGCCAGCAGCGTAGAAGGTCCCTCAGGGGTTGGTGGAAACACCATATATTTT,CASSVEGPSGVGGNTIYF
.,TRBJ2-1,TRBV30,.,TGTGCCTGGAGGGATCGGGGATACAATGAGCAGTTCTTC,CAWRDRGYNEQFF
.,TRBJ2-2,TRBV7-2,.,TGTGCCAGCAGCTTATGGGGCCCAACAGGGCTCACCGGGGAGCTGTTTTTT,CASSLWGPTGLTGELFF
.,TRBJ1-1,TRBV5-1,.,TGCGCCAGCAGGAGAGACATGAACACTGAAGCTTTCTTT,CASRRDMNTEAFF
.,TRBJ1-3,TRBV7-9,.,TGTGCCAGCAGCTCGAATGGGCCACGACACTCTGGAAACACCATATATTTT,CASSSNGPRHSGNTIYF
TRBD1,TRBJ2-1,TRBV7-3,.,TGTGCCAGCAGCTTAACGGGGACAGACAATGAGCAGTTCTTC,CASSLTGTDNEQFF
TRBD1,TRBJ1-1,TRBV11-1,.,TGTGCCAGCAGCCCGGGACAGGGTTGGGGCACTGAAGCTTTCTTT,CASSPGQGWGTEAFF
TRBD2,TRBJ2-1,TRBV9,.,TGTGCCAGCAGCCCCCATAGCGGGGGGATCGATGAGCAGTTCTTC,CASSPHSGGIDEQFF
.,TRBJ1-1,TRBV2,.,TGTGCCAGCGGAAGACAGATGAACACTGAAGCTTTCTTT,CASGRQMNTEAFF
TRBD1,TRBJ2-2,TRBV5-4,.,TGTGCCAGCAGCCGTACGGGACAGGGGTACACCGGGGAGCTGTTTTTT,CASSRTGQGYTGELFF
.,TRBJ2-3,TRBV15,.,TGTGCCACCAGGCCGGGACACCGCACAGATACGCAGTATTTT,CATRPGHRTDTQYF
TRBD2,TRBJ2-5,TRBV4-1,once,TGCGCCAGCAGCCGAGTAGCGGGGGAGCCCTTTCAAGAGACCCAGTACTTC,CASSRVAGEPFQETQYF
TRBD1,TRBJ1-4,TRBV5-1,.,TGCGCCAGCAGCTTCCAGGGGGTAACGAATGAAAAACTGTTTTTT,CASSFQGVTNEKLFF
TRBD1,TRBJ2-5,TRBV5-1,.,TGCGCCAGCAGATTGACAGGGAAGAACCAAGAGACCCAGTACTTC,CASRLTGKNQETQYF
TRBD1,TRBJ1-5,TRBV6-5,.,TGTGCCAGCAGTAGAAAGGGACAGGGCGATCAGCCCCAGCATTTT,CASSRKGQGDQPQHF